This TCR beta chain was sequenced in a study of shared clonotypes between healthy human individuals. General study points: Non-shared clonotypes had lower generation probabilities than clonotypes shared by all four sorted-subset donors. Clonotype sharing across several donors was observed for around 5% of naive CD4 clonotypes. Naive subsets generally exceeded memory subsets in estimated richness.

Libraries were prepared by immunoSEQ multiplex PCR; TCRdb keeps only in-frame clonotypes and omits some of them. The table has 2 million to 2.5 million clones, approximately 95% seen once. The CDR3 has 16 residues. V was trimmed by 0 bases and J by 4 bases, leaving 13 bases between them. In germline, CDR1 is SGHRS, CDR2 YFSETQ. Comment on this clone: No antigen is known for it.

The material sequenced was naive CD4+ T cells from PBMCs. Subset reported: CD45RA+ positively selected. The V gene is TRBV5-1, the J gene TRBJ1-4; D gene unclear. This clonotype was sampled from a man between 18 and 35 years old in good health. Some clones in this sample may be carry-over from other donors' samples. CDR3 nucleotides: TGCGCCAGCAGCTTGGGCCCCGCAGGACTTAATGAAAAACTGTTTTTT. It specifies CASSLGPAGLNEKLFF.